This TCR beta chain came from a study of blood T cell repertoires in COVID-19 (dated by TCRdb to 2018 to 2020). Study-wide context: Samples covering the acute and convalescent phases of COVID-19 were provided by collaborators in the United States, Italy and Spain. Where available, HLA class I and class II types were taken from metadata supplied by the sample provider and were not determined by assay-based typing. The dataset comprised deeply sampled blood TCRbeta repertoires from subjects exposed to, actively infected with, or recovered from COVID-19. The sample metadata nearly always contained a de-identified subject ID, COVID-19 status, age in years and sex. The material from the prospective study consisted of cDNA or gDNA derived from T cells, B-cell-depleted T cells, or PBMCs. Samples came from the ongoing ImmuneRACE study (first 160 participants) plus 1,254 subjects from 6 global collaborators. The repertoires were released in a freely available public database meant as a resource for research on the immune response to SARS-CoV-2.

A single count supports this clone. This clone's antigen is unknown. Base qualities are not at hand, and no much larger clone is one base apart. The research as a whole found: The quantity of clinical and demographic metadata differed by source and by participant and was supplied without curation.

The immunoSEQ Assay, a bias-controlled multiplex PCR, was used to amplify TCRbeta CDR3 regions from genomic DNA. Regarding the original processing steps: Nucleated cell counts per sample were estimated from amplification of reference gene primers within the assay. To quantify the absolute abundance of each unique TCRbeta CDR3 rearrangement, sequence reads were collapsed and filtered. For each sample, productive Simpson clonality was calculated as the square root of Simpson's diversity index across productive rearrangements. TCRdb stores this immuneACCESS table with in-frame sequences only. Part of the clones is absent; in the studies checked, under half of the shortfall reflects unresolved V genes, and no reason is known for the rest. For V, J and clone size, that table is used; D and trimming come from the DNA. This sample has a few hundred thousand clones in its table, and roughly nine tenths of those were observed once. The ten top clones hold around 3% of the sample.

At one collaborating source in Seattle, patients were enrolled during active infection and were followed longitudinally through the course of disease. The collaborating institutions used their own protocols to collect whole blood in K2EDTA tubes. For TCRbeta analysis, collaborators shipped samples as frozen whole blood, isolated PBMCs, or DNA extracted from either of those sample types. The germline V and J ends show losses of 5 bases and 1 base respectively, and no gene match explains 4 bases of the junction. The CDR3 covers 15 residues, taking in both the cysteine and the phenylalanine. Only the CDR3 part of the read is kept: 45 bases, read in frame from the first base. According to the germline V gene, CDR1 reads MDHEN and CDR2 reads SYDVKM.

This TCR was recovered from a woman aged 30 to 39 with COVID-19, enrolled during active disease. Sequencing used peripheral blood. This chain is built from TRBV28 and TRBJ2-3; 9 bases in the middle match TRBD2. This receptor carries the CDR3 CASSAPSGGTDTQYF. The nucleotide sequence is TGTGCCAGCAGTGCCCCTAGCGGGGGCACAGATACGCAGTATTTT.